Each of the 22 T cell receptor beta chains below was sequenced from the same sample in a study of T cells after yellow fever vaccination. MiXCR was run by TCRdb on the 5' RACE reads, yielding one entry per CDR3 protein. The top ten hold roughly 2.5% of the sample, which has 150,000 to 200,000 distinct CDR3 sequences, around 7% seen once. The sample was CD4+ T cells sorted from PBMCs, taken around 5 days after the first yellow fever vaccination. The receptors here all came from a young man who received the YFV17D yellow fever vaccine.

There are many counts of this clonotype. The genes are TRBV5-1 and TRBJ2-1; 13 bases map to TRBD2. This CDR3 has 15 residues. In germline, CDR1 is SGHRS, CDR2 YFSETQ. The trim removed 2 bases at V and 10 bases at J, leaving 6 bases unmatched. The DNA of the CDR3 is TGCGCCAGCAGCTTTGGGACTAGCGGGGTGGAGGAGCAGTTCTTC. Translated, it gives CASSFGTSGVEEQFF.

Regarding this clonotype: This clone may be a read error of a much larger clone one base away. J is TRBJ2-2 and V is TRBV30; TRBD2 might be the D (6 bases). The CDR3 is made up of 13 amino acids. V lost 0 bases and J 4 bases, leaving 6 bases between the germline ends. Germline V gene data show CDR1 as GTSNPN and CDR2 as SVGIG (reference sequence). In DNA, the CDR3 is TGTGCCTGGAGTGTGGGGGGCACCGGGGAGCTGTTTTTT. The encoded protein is CAWSVGGTGELFF.

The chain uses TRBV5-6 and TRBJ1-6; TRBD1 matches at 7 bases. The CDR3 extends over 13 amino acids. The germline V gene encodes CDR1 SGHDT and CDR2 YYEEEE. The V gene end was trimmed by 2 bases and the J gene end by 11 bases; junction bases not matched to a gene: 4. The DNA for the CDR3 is TGTGCCAGCAGCTTTGGGACAGATACACCCCTCCACTTT. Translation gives CASSFGTDTPLHF.

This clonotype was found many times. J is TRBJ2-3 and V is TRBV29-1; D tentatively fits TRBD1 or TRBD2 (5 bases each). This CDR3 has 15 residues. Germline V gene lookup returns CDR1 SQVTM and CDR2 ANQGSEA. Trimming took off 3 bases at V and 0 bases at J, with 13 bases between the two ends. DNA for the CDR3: TGCAGCGTTGAGGGGGAAGGGGTCAGCACAGATACGCAGTATTTT. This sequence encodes CSVEGEGVSTDTQYF.

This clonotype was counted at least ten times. Here the CDR3 reads CASSSVGLVDTQYF. CDR3 nucleotide sequence: TGTGCCAGCAGTTCCGTCGGACTAGTGGATACGCAGTATTTT. The chain recombines TRBV6-5 with TRBJ2-3, with 7 bases that match TRBD2. CDR3 length: 14 residues. In germline, CDR1 is MNHEY, CDR2 SVGAGI. After removal of 4 bases from V and 6 bases from J, the junction contained 7 bases not matched to a gene.

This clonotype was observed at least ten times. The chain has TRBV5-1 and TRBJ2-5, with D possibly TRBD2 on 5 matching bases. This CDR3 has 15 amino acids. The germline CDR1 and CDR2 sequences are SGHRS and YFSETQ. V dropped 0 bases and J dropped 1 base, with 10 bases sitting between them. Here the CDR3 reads CASSLGADFQETQYF. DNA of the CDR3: TGCGCCAGCAGCTTGGGAGCGGACTTCCAAGAGACCCAGTACTTC.

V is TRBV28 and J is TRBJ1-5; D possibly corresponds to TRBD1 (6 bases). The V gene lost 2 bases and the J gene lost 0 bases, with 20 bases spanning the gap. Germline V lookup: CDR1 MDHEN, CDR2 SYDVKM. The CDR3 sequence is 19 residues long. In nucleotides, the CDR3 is TGTGCCAGCAGTTTACCGACTCCAGGGGTGATCGATAGCAATCAGCCCCAGCATTTT. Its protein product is CASSLPTPGVIDSNQPQHF.

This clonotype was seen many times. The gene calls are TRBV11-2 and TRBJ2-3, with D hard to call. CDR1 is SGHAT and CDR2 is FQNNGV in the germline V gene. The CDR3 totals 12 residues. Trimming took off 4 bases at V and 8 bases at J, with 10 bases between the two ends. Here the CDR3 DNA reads TGTGCCAGCAGCTCAGAATGGATTACGCAGTATTTT. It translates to CASSSEWITQYF.

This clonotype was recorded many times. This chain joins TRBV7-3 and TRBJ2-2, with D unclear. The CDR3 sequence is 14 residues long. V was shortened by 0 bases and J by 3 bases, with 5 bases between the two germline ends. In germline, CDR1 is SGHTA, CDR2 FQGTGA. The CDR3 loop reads CASSLTRDTGELFF. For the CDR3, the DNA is TGTGCCAGCAGCTTAACTCGAGACACCGGGGAGCTGTTTTTT.

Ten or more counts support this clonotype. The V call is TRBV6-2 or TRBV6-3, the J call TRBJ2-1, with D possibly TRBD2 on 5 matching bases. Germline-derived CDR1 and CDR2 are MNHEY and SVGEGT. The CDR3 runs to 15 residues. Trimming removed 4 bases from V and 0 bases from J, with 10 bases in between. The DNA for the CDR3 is TGTGCCAGCAGTTCTGTGGGGAGCTCCTACAATGAGCAGTTCTTC. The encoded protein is CASSSVGSSYNEQFF.

The CDR3 DNA reads TGTGCCTTCAGTTTAGACCCTGGGGACAGGGGTACAAATCAGCCCCAGCATTTT. This codes for CAFSLDPGDRGTNQPQHF. The V and J genes are TRBV12-3 or TRBV12-4 and TRBJ1-5, with TRBD1 identical over 10 bases. The V and J ends lost 11 bases and 4 bases, in that order; junction bases with no gene match: 20. The CDR3 is 18 amino acids.

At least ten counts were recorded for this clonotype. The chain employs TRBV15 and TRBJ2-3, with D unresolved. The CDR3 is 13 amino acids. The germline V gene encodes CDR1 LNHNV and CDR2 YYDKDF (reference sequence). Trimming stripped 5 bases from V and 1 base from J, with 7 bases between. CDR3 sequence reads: CATSGGGTDTQYF. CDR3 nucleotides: TGTGCCACCAGCGGTGGTGGCACAGATACGCAGTATTTT.

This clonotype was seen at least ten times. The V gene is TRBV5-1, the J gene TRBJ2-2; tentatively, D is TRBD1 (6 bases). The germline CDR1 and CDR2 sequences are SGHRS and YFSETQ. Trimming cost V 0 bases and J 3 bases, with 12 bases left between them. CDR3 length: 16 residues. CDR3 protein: CASSLVQGFYTGELFF. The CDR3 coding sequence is TGCGCCAGCAGCTTGGTTCAGGGGTTTTACACCGGGGAGCTGTTTTTT.

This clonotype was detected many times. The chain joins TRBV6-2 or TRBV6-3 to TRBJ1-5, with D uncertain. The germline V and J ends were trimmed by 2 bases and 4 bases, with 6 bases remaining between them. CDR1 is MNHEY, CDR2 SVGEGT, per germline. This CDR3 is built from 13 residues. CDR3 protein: CASSYLWNQPQHF. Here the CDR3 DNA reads TGTGCCAGCAGTTACCTTTGGAATCAGCCCCAGCATTTT.

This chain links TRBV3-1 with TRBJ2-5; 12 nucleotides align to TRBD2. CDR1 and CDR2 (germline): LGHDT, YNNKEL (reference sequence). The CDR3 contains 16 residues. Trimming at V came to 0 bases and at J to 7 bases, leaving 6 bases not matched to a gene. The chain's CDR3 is CASSQDLTSGGRTQYF. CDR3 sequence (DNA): TGTGCCAGCAGCCAAGATCTTACTAGCGGGGGGCGGACCCAGTACTTC.

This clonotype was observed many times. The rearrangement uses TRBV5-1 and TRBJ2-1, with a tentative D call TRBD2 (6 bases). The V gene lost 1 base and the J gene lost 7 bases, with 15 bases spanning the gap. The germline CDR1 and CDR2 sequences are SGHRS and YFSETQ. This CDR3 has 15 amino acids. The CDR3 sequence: CASSLFGGEQNEQFF. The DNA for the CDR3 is TGCGCCAGCAGCTTGTTTGGCGGGGAGCAGAATGAGCAGTTCTTC.

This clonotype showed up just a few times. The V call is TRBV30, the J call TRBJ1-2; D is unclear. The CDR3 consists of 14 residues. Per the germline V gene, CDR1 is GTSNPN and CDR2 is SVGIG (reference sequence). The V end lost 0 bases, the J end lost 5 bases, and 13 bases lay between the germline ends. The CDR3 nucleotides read TGTGCCTGGAGTGTAGAACAGAGATCGTATGGCTACACCTTC. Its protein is CAWSVEQRSYGYTF.

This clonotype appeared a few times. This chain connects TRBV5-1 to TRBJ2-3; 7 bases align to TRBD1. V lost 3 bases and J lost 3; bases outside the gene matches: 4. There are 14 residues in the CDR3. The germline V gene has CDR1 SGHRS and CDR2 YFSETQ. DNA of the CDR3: TGCGCCAGCAGCTCCCTGACAGGGACAGATACGCAGTATTTT. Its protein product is CASSSLTGTDTQYF.

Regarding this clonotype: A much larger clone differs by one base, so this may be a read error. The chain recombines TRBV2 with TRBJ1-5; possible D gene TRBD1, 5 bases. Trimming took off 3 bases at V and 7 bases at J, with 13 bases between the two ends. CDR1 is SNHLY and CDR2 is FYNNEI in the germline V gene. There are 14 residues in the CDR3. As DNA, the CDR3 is TGTGCCAGCAGTGATGTCGGGGGAGAACAGCCCCAGCATTTT. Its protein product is CASSDVGGEQPQHF.

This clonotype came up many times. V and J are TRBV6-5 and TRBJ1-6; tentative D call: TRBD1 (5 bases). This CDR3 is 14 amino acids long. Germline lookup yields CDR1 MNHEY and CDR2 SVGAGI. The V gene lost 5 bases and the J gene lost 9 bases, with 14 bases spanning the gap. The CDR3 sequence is CASSPGTFGSPLHF. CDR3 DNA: TGTGCCAGCAGTCCTGGGACCTTCGGTTCACCCCTCCACTTT.

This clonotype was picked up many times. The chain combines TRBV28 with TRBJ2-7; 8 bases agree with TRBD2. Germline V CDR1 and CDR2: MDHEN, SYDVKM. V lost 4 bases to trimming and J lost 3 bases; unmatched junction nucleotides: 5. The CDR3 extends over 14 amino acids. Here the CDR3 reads CASSSKAGVYEQYV. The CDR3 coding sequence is TGTGCCAGCAGTTCGAAAGCGGGGGTCTACGAGCAGTACGTC.

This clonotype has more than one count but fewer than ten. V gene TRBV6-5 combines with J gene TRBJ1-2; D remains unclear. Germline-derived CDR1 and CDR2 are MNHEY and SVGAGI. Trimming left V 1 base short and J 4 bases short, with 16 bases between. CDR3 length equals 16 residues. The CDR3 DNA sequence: TGTGCCAGCAGTTACTTCTTAGTTGGCGGAAGCTATGGCTACACCTTC. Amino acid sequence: CASSYFLVGGSYGYTF.